The clone carrying this T cell receptor beta chain was seen only a few times. This specimen comes from a study of identical twins. Losses at the gene ends were 8 bases for V and 0 bases for J; bases not matched to a gene: 8. CDR3 length: 16 amino acids. The germline V gene encodes CDR1 SGHTA and CDR2 FQGNSA. Using its own MiXCR run on the 5' RACE reads, TCRdb lists one record per CDR3 protein. Among roughly 500,000 distinct CDR3 sequences listed, 22% were seen once. Separately, the same data were catalogued under a study of T cells expressing NK-cell markers. That work contributes: An anti-gamma-delta TCR antibody was added in several experiments. It restricted sorting to alpha-beta TCR-expressing T cells. The study found these clonotypes also leading the CD3+CD56-NKG2C+ fraction in a few donors.

Sequenced sample: CD4+ T cells sorted from blood. The chain carries TRBV7-2 and TRBJ2-1; 9 bases match TRBD2. The clonotype comes from a woman aged 18-29 years in good health. The CDR3 DNA is TGTGCCAGCCTATGGCTAGCGGGGCCCTCCTACAATGAGCAGTTCTTC. Amino acid sequence: CASLWLAGPSYNEQFF.